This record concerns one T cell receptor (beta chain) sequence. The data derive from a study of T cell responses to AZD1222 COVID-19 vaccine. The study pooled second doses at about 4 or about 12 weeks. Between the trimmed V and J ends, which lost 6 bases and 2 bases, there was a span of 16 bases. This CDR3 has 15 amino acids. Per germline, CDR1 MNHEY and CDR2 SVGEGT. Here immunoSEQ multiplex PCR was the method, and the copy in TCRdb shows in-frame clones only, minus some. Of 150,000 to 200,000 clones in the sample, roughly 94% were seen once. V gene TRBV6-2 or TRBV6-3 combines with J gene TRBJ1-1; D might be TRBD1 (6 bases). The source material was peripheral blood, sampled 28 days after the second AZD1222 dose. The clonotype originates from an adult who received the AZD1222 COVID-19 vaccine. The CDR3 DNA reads TGTGCCAGCAGACCTATCGGACAGCTTAACACTGAAGCTTTCTTT. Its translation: CASRPIGQLNTEAFF.